The TCR beta chain described here comes from a study of response to subunit inactivated influenza vaccine. This clonotype occurred a few times. Its specificity is unknown. Study findings and constraints: Every seasonal influenza vaccination brings in few new T cells, the authors suggested.

TCRdb analysed the RT-PCR reads with MiXCR anew, one entry per CDR3 protein. The repertoire has about 800,000 distinct CDR3 sequences, 21% of them found once; the top ten carry 9.5% to 13%. Germline V gene sequence: CDR1 DFQATT, CDR2 SNEGSKA (reference sequence). V lost 6 bases, J lost 1 base, and 4 bases stayed unmatched. The length of the CDR3 is 14 residues. The chain employs TRBV20-1 and TRBJ2-5, with TRBD2 matching over 11 bases. The TCR sequence derives from a man aged 45-60 years who received an inactivated influenza vaccine. The material sequenced was PBMCs from blood, taken more than 4 days after vaccination. CDR3 amino acids: CSATSGGSQETQYF. DNA for the CDR3: TGCAGTGCCACTAGCGGGGGCTCCCAAGAGACCCAGTACTTC.